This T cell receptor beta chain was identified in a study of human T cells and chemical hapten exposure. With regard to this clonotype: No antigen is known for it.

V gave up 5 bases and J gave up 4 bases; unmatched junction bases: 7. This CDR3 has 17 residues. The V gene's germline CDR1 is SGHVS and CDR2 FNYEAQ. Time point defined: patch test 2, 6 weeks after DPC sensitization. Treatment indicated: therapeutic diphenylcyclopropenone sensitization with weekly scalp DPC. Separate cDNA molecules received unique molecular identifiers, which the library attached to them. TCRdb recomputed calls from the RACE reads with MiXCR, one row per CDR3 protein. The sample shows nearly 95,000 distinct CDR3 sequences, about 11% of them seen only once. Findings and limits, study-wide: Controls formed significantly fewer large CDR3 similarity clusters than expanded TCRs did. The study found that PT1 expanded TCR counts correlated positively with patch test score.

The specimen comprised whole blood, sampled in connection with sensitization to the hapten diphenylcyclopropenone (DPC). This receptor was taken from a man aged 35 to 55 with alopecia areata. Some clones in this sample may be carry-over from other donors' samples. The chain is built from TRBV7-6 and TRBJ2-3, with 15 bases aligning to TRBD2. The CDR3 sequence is CASSETGLAGGADTQYF. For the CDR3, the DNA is TGTGCCAGCAGCGAAACGGGACTAGCGGGAGGTGCAGATACGCAGTATTTT.